Listed below are T cell receptor beta chains from one sample, sequenced in a study of persistence of HIV-infected CD4 T cells. Data came from immunoSEQ multiplex PCR; TCRdb stores just in-frame clones and leaves some out. This sample has 35,000 to 45,000 clones, with about nine tenths found just once. Their target antigens are unknown. The source was CD4+ T cells sorted from PBMCs after approximately 19-hour stimulation, collected from a patient who received antiretroviral therapy. The receptors shown here come from an adult woman with HIV who was CMV-seropositive. Each CDR3 is given with its conserved first and last residue. A D gene is named only where the DNA matches it firmly. Some rows have no size entry. The others give once, few or many, or a class for an expanded clone.

J: TRBJ1-4
size: .
D: TRBD1
V: TRBV6-5
CDR3: CASGIQGWQQKLFF
DNA: TGTGCCAGCGGGATACAGGGGTGGCAGCAAAAACTGTTTTTT

J: TRBJ2-1
size: .
D: .
V: TRBV24-1
CDR3: CATSDMDPSSYNEQFF
DNA: TGTGCCACCAGTGATATGGATCCGAGCTCCTACAATGAGCAGTTCTTC

J: TRBJ1-1
size: .
D: .
V: TRBV6-2/TRBV6-3
CDR3: CASSYSRSAVNTEAFF
DNA: TGTGCCAGCAGTTACTCGAGGTCGGCAGTGAACACTGAAGCTTTCTTT

J: TRBJ1-3
size: .
D: .
V: TRBV5-1
CDR3: CASRSTPESGNTIYF
DNA: TGCGCCAGCAGGTCCACCCCCGAATCTGGAAACACCATATATTTT

J: TRBJ1-2
size: once
D: .
V: TRBV5-1
CDR3: CASSLNGARGYTF
DNA: TGCGCCAGCAGCCTCAACGGGGCTAGGGGCTACACCTTC

J: TRBJ1-2
size: .
D: TRBD1
V: TRBV6-5
CDR3: CATTGGLGYTF
DNA: TGTGCCACCACAGGGGGCCTTGGCTACACCTTC

J: TRBJ2-3
size: .
D: TRBD1
V: TRBV9
CDR3: CASSAIAGQGTDTQYF
DNA: TGTGCCAGCAGCGCCATTGCAGGACAGGGCACAGATACGCAGTATTTT

J: TRBJ1-2
size: .
D: .
V: TRBV5-5
CDR3: CASSLAGQLVPYGYTF
DNA: TGTGCCAGCAGCTTGGCCGGCCAGCTTGTCCCTTATGGCTACACCTTC

J: TRBJ1-3
size: .
D: .
V: TRBV7-6
CDR3: CASSLALSGNTIYF
DNA: TGTGCCAGCAGCTTAGCGCTCTCTGGAAACACCATATATTTT

J: TRBJ1-6
size: .
D: TRBD1
V: TRBV18
CDR3: CASSPSGTDNSPLHF
DNA: TGTGCCAGCTCACCTTCCGGGACAGATAATTCACCCCTCCACTTT

J: TRBJ1-2
size: once
D: .
V: TRBV30
CDR3: CAWSRQAANYGYTF
DNA: TGTGCCTGGAGTAGACAGGCAGCTAACTATGGCTACACCTTC

J: TRBJ1-2
size: .
D: .
V: TRBV3-1/TRBV3-2
CDR3: CASSQGNGGYTF
DNA: TGTGCCAGCAGCCAGGGGAATGGAGGCTACACCTTC

J: TRBJ1-4
size: .
D: .
V: TRBV6-2/TRBV6-3
CDR3: CASSFSRPDPVATNEKLFF
DNA: TGTGCCAGCAGTTTTTCCCGCCCAGACCCCGTGGCAACTAATGAAAAACTGTTTTTT

J: TRBJ1-2
size: .
D: .
V: TRBV6-1
CDR3: CASSEASYGYTF
DNA: TGTGCCAGCAGTGAAGCAAGCTATGGCTACACCTTC

J: TRBJ1-1
size: few
D: .
V: TRBV7-8
CDR3: CASSLATGSVTEAFF
DNA: TGTGCCAGCAGCTTAGCTACAGGGTCGGTCACTGAAGCTTTCTTT